This entry lists 24 T cell receptor beta chains sequenced from one sample in a study of blood T cell repertoires in COVID-19. Assay: immunoSEQ multiplex PCR; the TCRdb copy retains only in-frame clones and omits some. The sample lists 300,000 to 400,000 clones; roughly 88% were seen once. The sample was peripheral blood. The receptors here all came from a woman between 50 and 59 years old with active or convalescent COVID-19.

The chain couples TRBV5-4 to TRBJ1-4; D is perhaps TRBD1 (6 bases). With 3 bases removed from V and 6 bases from J, the gap between germline ends came to 12 bases. Germline assignment: CDR1 SGHNT and CDR2 YYREEE (reference sequence). The CDR3 consists of 14 residues. CDR3 sequence reads: CASSSQGGDEKLFF. DNA for the CDR3: TGTGCCAGCAGCTCCCAAGGGGGGGATGAAAAACTGTTTTTT. The whole variable domain, remainder taken from reference TRBV5-4 and TRBJ1-4, is ETGVTQSPTHLIKTRGQQVTLRCSSQSGHNTVSWYQQALGQGPQFIFQYYREEENGRGNFPPRFSGLQFPNYSSELNVNALELDDSALYLCASSSQGGDEKLFFGSGTQLSVL.

V and J are TRBV7-2 and TRBJ2-7; no clear D. This CDR3 region has 12 residues. The V and J ends lost 5 bases and 3 bases respectively, with 8 bases between them. Germline V gene sequence: CDR1 SGHTA, CDR2 FQGNSA. Here the CDR3 reads CASSKPGYEQYF. CDR3 bases: TGTGCCAGCAGCAAACCAGGCTACGAGCAGTACTTC.

The genes are TRBV5-1 and TRBJ1-1; 8 bases are a match to TRBD1. In germline, CDR1 is SGHRS, CDR2 YFSETQ. The ends lost 5 bases at V and 0 bases at J; junction bases unmatched: 3. The CDR3 loop spans 14 amino acids. CDR3 sequence reads: CASSWDRMNTEAFF. The CDR3 DNA sequence: TGCGCCAGCAGTTGGGACAGGATGAACACTGAAGCTTTCTTT.

The chain uses TRBV30 and TRBJ1-2; the D gene is possibly TRBD1 (5 bases). Germline lookup yields CDR1 GTSNPN and CDR2 SVGIG (reference sequence). Deletions cut 0 bases from V and 1 base from J, with 6 bases between. The CDR3 sequence is 13 residues long. CDR3: CAWSVQDNYGYTF. The CDR3 nucleotides read TGTGCCTGGAGTGTACAGGATAACTATGGCTACACCTTC.

The V and J genes are TRBV9 and TRBJ2-1; D may be TRBD2 (6 bases). The CDR3 has 14 amino acids. The V gene lost 3 bases and the J gene lost 6 bases, with 13 bases spanning the gap. Germline V gene sequence: CDR1 SGDLS, CDR2 YYNGEE. CDR3 protein: CASSAGAEINEQFF. The CDR3 DNA reads as TGTGCCAGCAGCGCGGGAGCGGAGATCAATGAGCAGTTCTTC.

J is TRBJ2-5 and V is TRBV7-2, with 9 nucleotides matching TRBD2. Trimming removed 1 base from V and 5 bases from J; junction bases left unmatched: 11. Germline CDR1 SGHTA, CDR2 FQGNSA. CDR3 length: 17 residues. In nucleotides, the CDR3 is TGTGCCAGCAGCTTAGAGGGTAGCGGGAGCAGGGTGGAGACCCAGTACTTC. Translation gives CASSLEGSGSRVETQYF.

This clone occurred a few times. The chain joins TRBV5-5 to TRBJ1-3, with TRBD1 matching over 7 bases. This CDR3 is 14 amino acids long. V shed 7 bases and J 2 bases; nucleotides not matched to a gene: 6. Germline CDR1 SGHKS, CDR2 YYEKEE (reference sequence). In DNA form, the CDR3 reads TGTGCCAGCCTCGACAGGGACGCTGGAAACACCATATATTTT. Translated: CASLDRDAGNTIYF.

This chain joins TRBV15 and TRBJ1-1; 12 bases match TRBD1. Germline CDR1 is LNHNV and CDR2 is YYDKDF (reference sequence). Unmatched junction bases numbered 5, after V lost 6 bases and J lost 6 bases. The CDR3 has 14 amino acids. The CDR3 reads CATRGDRGPPEAFF. CDR3 DNA sequence: TGTGCCACCAGGGGGGACAGGGGGCCCCCTGAAGCTTTCTTT.

This chain uses TRBV9 with TRBJ2-7; a weak D match, TRBD1 (6 bases). This CDR3 is 15 amino acids long. Trimming left V 0 bases short and J 1 base short, with 11 bases between. CDR1 is SGDLS, CDR2 YYNGEE, per germline. As DNA, the CDR3 is TGTGCCAGCAGCGTAGAGGGGGTAGGATCCTACGAGCAGTACTTC. Protein sequence: CASSVEGVGSYEQYF.

This chain links TRBV5-1 with TRBJ2-1, with 14 bases matching TRBD2. The CDR3 has 16 residues. V gave up 2 bases and J gave up 9 bases; unmatched junction bases: 7. Germline V gives CDR1 SGHRS, CDR2 YFSETQ. The CDR3 DNA reads as TGCGCCAGCAGCTTATTGACTAGCGGGGGGGCCTCTGAGCAGTTCTTC. Encoded protein: CASSLLTSGGASEQFF. Supplemented by reference TRBV5-1 and TRBJ2-1, the full variable domain reads KAGVTQTPRYLIKTRGQQVTLSCSPISGHRSVSWYQQTPGQGLQFLFEYFSETQRNKGNFPGRFSGRQFSNSRSEMNVSTLELGDSALYLCASSLLTSGGASEQFFGPGTRLTVL.

The rearrangement joins TRBV12-3 or TRBV12-4 to TRBJ1-1; 7 bases fit TRBD1. This CDR3 is built from 13 residues. Unmatched junction bases numbered 5, after V lost 6 bases and J lost 4 bases. The CDR3 protein is CASRSQGGTEAFF. The CDR3 bases are TGTGCCAGCAGATCTCAGGGGGGCACTGAAGCTTTCTTT.

The V and J genes are TRBV30 and TRBJ2-5, with TRBD2 identical over 7 bases. Germline V gene lookup returns CDR1 GTSNPN and CDR2 SVGIG (reference sequence). The CDR3 is made up of 15 amino acids. V shed 4 bases and J 5 bases; nucleotides not matched to a gene: 13. The CDR3 DNA sequence: TGTGCCTGGATACGCGCGGGAGTCTTTGGGGAGACCCAGTACTTC. Translation: CAWIRAGVFGETQYF.

This chain uses TRBV28 with TRBJ1-5, with 7 bases that match TRBD1. Germline lookup yields CDR1 MDHEN and CDR2 SYDVKM. J was trimmed by 2 bases and V by 7 bases; bases with no gene match: 26. The CDR3 is 21 amino acids. DNA of the CDR3: TGTGCCAGCACCCCTTCCTTAGGGGCAGGGGGTAGTCTAGGGCGCAATCAGCCCCAGCATTTT. It translates to CASTPSLGAGGSLGRNQPQHF.

The gene calls are TRBV7-3 and TRBJ2-1; D remains unclear. The ends were cut back, 5 bases at V and 1 base at J, with 12 bases in the middle. Per germline, CDR1 SGHTA and CDR2 FQGTGA. The CDR3 sequence is 15 residues long. Here the CDR3 reads CASSPYWSSYNEQFF. The CDR3 bases are TGTGCCAGCAGCCCCTACTGGTCATCCTACAATGAGCAGTTCTTC.

V usage is TRBV28 and J usage is TRBJ1-2; the match to TRBD1 covers 7 bases. The CDR3 is 13 residues long. Germline CDR1 and CDR2: MDHEN and SYDVKM. Germline trimming cut 3 bases from V and 11 bases from J; bases unmatched to any gene: 9. CDR3 nucleotide sequence: TGTGCCAGCAGTTTCTCCGGGACAGTTTGGTACACCTTC. Its translation is CASSFSGTVWYTF.

The rearrangement uses TRBV2 and TRBJ1-2; D perhaps matches TRBD1 (5 bases). Germline CDR1 and CDR2: SNHLY and FYNNEI. The CDR3 consists of 12 residues. V was trimmed by 8 bases and J by 2 bases, leaving 9 bases between them. CDR3 DNA sequence: TGTGCCAGCCATGGGGGGAACTATGGCTACACCTTC. This encodes CASHGGNYGYTF.

This chain joins TRBV6-2 or TRBV6-3 and TRBJ1-1; 8 bases are shared with TRBD1. The CDR3 spans 15 residues. Trimming took 0 bases from V and 6 from J; bases not matched to a gene: 6. The germline gives CDR1 MNHEY, CDR2 SVGEGT. The CDR3 reads CASSYSIRGLAEAFF. The CDR3, as DNA: TGTGCCAGCAGTTACTCGATCAGGGGGCTTGCTGAAGCTTTCTTT.

Comment on this clone: At the DNA level, this CDR3 is encoded by other sequences in the same sample as well. V is TRBV5-1 and J is TRBJ2-7; D is uncertain. CDR1 and CDR2 (germline): SGHRS, YFSETQ. The CDR3 has 12 amino acids. Trimming left V 4 bases short and J 2 bases short, with 7 bases between. This CDR3 reads CASSPGTYEQYF. CDR3 bases: TGCGCCAGCAGCCCAGGAACCTACGAGCAGTACTTC. Looking up the rest from reference TRBV5-1 and TRBJ2-7 gives the full variable domain: KAGVTQTPRYLIKTRGQQVTLSCSPISGHRSVSWYQQTPGQGLQFLFEYFSETQRNKGNFPGRFSGRQFSNSRSEMNVSTLELGDSALYLCASSPGTYEQYFGPGTRLTVT.

The chain employs TRBV18 and TRBJ2-2; D is possibly TRBD1 (6 bases). The CDR3 is made up of 17 amino acids. Germline V gene lookup returns CDR1 KGHSH and CDR2 LQKENI. Trimming stripped 0 bases from V and 6 bases from J, with 17 bases between. In DNA, the CDR3 is TGTGCCAGCTCACCACCGAGGGGACAAGGCATCGCCGGGGAGCTGTTTTTT. The encoded protein is CASSPPRGQGIAGELFF.

The rearrangement uses TRBV24-1 and TRBJ2-7; 11 bases map to TRBD1. J gave up 6 bases and V 3 bases, and 3 bases lay outside the gene matches. CDR1 is KGHDR and CDR2 is SFDVKD in the germline V gene. This CDR3 is built from 14 residues. The CDR3 DNA reads TGTGCCACCAGTGATCCCGGGACAGGGGGCGAGCAGTACTTC. Translation: CATSDPGTGGEQYF.

This sequence joins TRBV9 and TRBJ2-1; 11 nucleotides line up with TRBD2. The CDR3 has 18 residues. V shed 3 bases and J 0 bases; nucleotides not matched to a gene: 8. Germline V gene data show CDR1 as SGDLS and CDR2 as YYNGEE. This CDR3 is CASSATSGEPYSYNEQFF. CDR3 bases: TGTGCCAGCAGCGCGACTAGCGGGGAGCCCTACTCCTACAATGAGCAGTTCTTC. Looking up the rest from reference TRBV9 and TRBJ2-1 gives the full variable domain: DSGVTQTPKHLITATGQRVTLRCSPRSGDLSVYWYQQSLDQGLQFLIQYYNGEERAKGNILERFSAQQFPDLHSELNLSSLELGDSALYFCASSATSGEPYSYNEQFFGPGTRLTVL.

The chain carries TRBV14 and TRBJ2-3; D gene unclear. The V gene's germline CDR1 is SGHDN and CDR2 FVKESK. The CDR3 is made up of 12 amino acids. Trimming removed 3 bases at V and 8 bases at J, with 9 bases between. The CDR3 coding sequence is TGTGCCAGCAGCCAGAGCGCTCCTACGCAGTATTTT. Translated: CASSQSAPTQYF. The whole variable domain, remainder taken from reference TRBV14 and TRBJ2-3, is EAGVTQFPSHSVIEKGQTVTLRCDPISGHDNLYWYRRVMGKEIKFLLHFVKESKQDESGMPNNRFLAERTGGTYSTLKVQPAELEDSGVYFCASSQSAPTQYFGPGTRLTVL.

This clone showed up many times. J is TRBJ2-2 and V is TRBV7-3, with D perhaps matching TRBD1 (5 bases). There are 16 residues in the CDR3. In germline, CDR1 is SGHTA, CDR2 FQGTGA. Trimming cost V 2 bases and J 5 bases, with 15 bases left between them. The CDR3 here is CASSLQPGIGTGELFF. DNA of the CDR3: TGTGCCAGCAGCTTACAGCCAGGGATAGGAACCGGGGAGCTGTTTTTT.

This clone was found many times. V and J are TRBV11-2 and TRBJ1-2, with unresolved D. Germline V gene data show CDR1 as SGHAT and CDR2 as FQNNGV. The CDR3 runs to 14 residues. V lost 3 bases and J lost 8, with 16 bases in between. CDR3 coding DNA: TGTGCCAGCAGCTTGAACGGAGGGTTGGGCGGCTACACCTTC. As protein: CASSLNGGLGGYTF. The full variable domain, with the rest looked up from reference TRBV11-2 and TRBJ1-2, is EAGVAQSPRYKIIEKRQSVAFWCNPISGHATLYWYQQILGQGPKLLIQFQNNGVVDDSQLPKDRFSAERLKGVDSTLKIQPAKLEDSAVYLCASSLNGGLGGYTFGSGTRLTVV.